This T cell receptor beta chain was captured in a study of cytomegalovirus exposure and HLA in healthy donors. Study-wide background: Earlier, 150 million to 200 million T cells were analyzed, and about 100 million unique TCR beta sequences were found among them. The study's findings and limits: Despite most TCR sequences being rare, some public TCRs occurred in many donors. Indistinguishability led to the exclusion of some V segments, TRBV6-2 and TRBV6-3 included.

A multiplex PCR was run with 60 Vbeta primers and 13 Jbeta primers. TCRdb's table, derived via immunoSEQ multiplex PCR, lists solely in-frame clones and lacks some. The top ten hold roughly an eighth of the sample, which has 180,000 or so clones, 75% to 80% seen once. Notes on this clone: Its antigen remains unidentified.

The CDR3 covers 13 residues. With V trimmed by 4 bases and J by 6 bases, 4 bases remained unmatched. CDR1 and CDR2 from the germline V gene are SGHRS and YFSETQ. Sequences were obtained from PBMCs. The V gene is TRBV5-1, the J gene TRBJ1-1, with 9 bases lining up with TRBD1. This TCR came from a man aged 45 to 65 in good health and CMV-seropositive. CDR3 sequence: CASSPRQGAEAFF. CDR3 sequence (DNA): TGCGCCAGCAGCCCCCGACAGGGGGCTGAAGCTTTCTTT.